The 28 T cell receptor beta chains presented below share a single source sample, sequenced in a study of blood T cell repertoires in COVID-19 (dated by TCRdb to the early 2020s). Libraries were prepared through the immunoSEQ multiplex PCR assay. TCRdb re-hosts the immuneACCESS table, in-frame sequences only. Its copies lack some clones; in the studies checked, an unresolved V gene accounts for under half of them, and the cause for the rest is not known. This sample is represented by about 78,000 clones; roughly nine tenths of them were singletons. The ten largest clones take up nearly 5% of the sample. The sample consisted of peripheral blood. Receptors originate from a woman aged 80 or over with active or convalescent COVID-19.

This sequence joins TRBV18 and TRBJ2-3; 9 bases align to TRBD2. V lost 3 bases and J lost 4; bases outside the gene matches: 14. In germline, CDR1 is KGHSH, CDR2 LQKENI. The CDR3 contains 18 residues. The CDR3 region is CASSPNRGTSLFPDTQYF. DNA for the CDR3: TGTGCCAGCTCACCCAACCGGGGGACTAGCCTTTTTCCAGATACGCAGTATTTT. Using reference TRBV18 and TRBJ2-3 for the parts outside the CDR3, the full variable domain is NAGVMQNPRHLVRRRGQEARLRCSPMKGHSHVYWYRQLPEEGLKFMVYLQKENIIDESGMPKERFSAEFPKEGPSILRIQQVVRGDSAAYFCASSPNRGTSLFPDTQYFGPGTRLTVL.

The gene calls are TRBV5-4 and TRBJ2-7, with 8 bases that match TRBD1. Germline loops: CDR1 SGHNT, CDR2 YYREEE (reference sequence). V trimming: 4 bases; J trimming: 4 bases; junction bases outside the gene matches: 7. The CDR3 is 14 amino acids. The CDR3 is CASSGAGGIYEQYF. As DNA, the CDR3 is TGTGCCAGCAGCGGCGCAGGGGGCATTTACGAGCAGTACTTC. Using reference TRBV5-4 and TRBJ2-7 for the parts outside the CDR3, the full variable domain is ETGVTQSPTHLIKTRGQQVTLRCSSQSGHNTVSWYQQALGQGPQFIFQYYREEENGRGNFPPRFSGLQFPNYSSELNVNALELDDSALYLCASSGAGGIYEQYFGPGTRLTVT.

The chain has TRBV5-1 and TRBJ2-1, with TRBD2 matching over 10 bases. The germline V gene encodes CDR1 SGHRS and CDR2 YFSETQ. The CDR3 is 19 residues long. J gave up 8 bases and V 3 bases, and 20 bases lay outside the gene matches. CDR3 sequence: CASSSYRTSGRVRRDEQFF. In DNA form, the CDR3 reads TGCGCCAGCAGCTCATATAGGACTAGCGGAAGGGTCAGAAGGGATGAGCAGTTCTTC.

The chain is built from TRBV6-4 and TRBJ1-2, with TRBD1 identical over 8 bases. CDR1 is MRHNA, CDR2 SNTAGT, per germline. This CDR3 has 14 amino acids. The V segment lost 2 bases and the J segment 7 bases; nucleotides outside the gene matches: 6. CDR3 in amino acids: CASSDPAQGVGYTF. The CDR3 DNA sequence: TGTGCCAGCAGTGACCCCGCACAGGGGGTTGGCTACACCTTC.

The chain employs TRBV28 and TRBJ2-3; D gene ambiguous. The CDR3 has 15 amino acids. Germline V gives CDR1 MDHEN, CDR2 SYDVKM. V was pared by 6 bases and J by 4 bases, with 17 bases between. The CDR3 DNA follows: TGTGCCAGCAGAGATCTAGGTATAGGTTCAGATACGCAGTATTTT. It is translated as CASRDLGIGSDTQYF.

This chain links TRBV15 with TRBJ1-1; perhaps TRBD1 as D (5 bases). V lost 1 base to trimming and J lost 6 bases, with 9 bases between them. This CDR3 region has 13 residues. Germline V lookup: CDR1 LNHNV, CDR2 YYDKDF (reference sequence). The CDR3 reads CATSRGGVAEAFF. The CDR3 DNA reads TGTGCCACCAGCAGAGGGGGCGTCGCTGAAGCTTTCTTT.

This clone has only a few counts. The V call is TRBV5-1, the J call TRBJ1-6, with a weak D call TRBD1 (5 bases). V gave up 5 bases and J gave up 7 bases, with 19 bases separating them. The CDR3 runs to 16 residues. Per germline, CDR1 SGHRS and CDR2 YFSETQ. The CDR3 nucleotides are TGCGCCAGCAGGCCCAGGGCATTTATGATAAATTCACCCCTCCACTTT. This encodes CASRPRAFMINSPLHF.

This sequence joins TRBV25-1 and TRBJ2-5; 9 bases are a match to TRBD2. V lost 5 bases and J lost 5; bases outside the gene matches: 18. This CDR3 is built from 18 residues. Germline CDR1 reads MGHDK; CDR2 reads SYGVNS. The CDR3 loop is CASSRGMRSGGSGETQYF. The CDR3 region has the DNA TGTGCCAGCAGTCGGGGCATGCGGAGCGGGGGGTCGGGGGAGACCCAGTACTTC.

The chain links TRBV30 to TRBJ2-3; 10 bases map to TRBD2. Trimming at V came to 5 bases and at J to 14 bases, leaving 7 bases not matched to a gene. Germline V gene sequence: CDR1 GTSNPN, CDR2 SVGIG (reference sequence). CDR3 length: 11 amino acids. CDR3 in amino acids: CAWESGRVWYF. DNA for the CDR3: TGTGCCTGGGAGAGCGGGAGGGTTTGGTATTTT.

This CDR3 reads CASSIILQGPHQPQHF. The DNA for the CDR3 is TGTGCCAGTAGTATTATTTTACAGGGCCCTCATCAGCCCCAGCATTTT. J is TRBJ1-5 and V is TRBV19; weak D call: TRBD1 (6 bases). From germline, CDR1 is LNHDA and CDR2 SQIVND (reference sequence). The CDR3 covers 16 residues. V lost 3 bases and J lost 5, with 17 bases in between.

The chain recombines TRBV5-1 with TRBJ2-1; 7 nucleotides align to TRBD2. This CDR3 contains 18 residues. Trimming took 0 bases from V and 7 from J; bases not matched to a gene: 16. The germline CDR1 and CDR2 sequences are SGHRS and YFSETQ. The CDR3 is CASSLGAGGTTTGNEQFF. CDR3 DNA sequence: TGCGCCAGCAGCTTGGGCGCCGGGGGGACGACCACGGGGAATGAGCAGTTCTTC. Complete variable domain (other parts from reference TRBV5-1 and TRBJ2-1): KAGVTQTPRYLIKTRGQQVTLSCSPISGHRSVSWYQQTPGQGLQFLFEYFSETQRNKGNFPGRFSGRQFSNSRSEMNVSTLELGDSALYLCASSLGAGGTTTGNEQFFGPGTRLTVL.

This rearrangement joins TRBV11-2 to TRBJ1-1, with D possibly being TRBD1 (5 bases). The CDR3 spans 16 residues. Trimming took off 2 bases at V and 5 bases at J, with 18 bases between the two ends. The V gene's germline CDR1 is SGHAT and CDR2 FQNNGV. The CDR3 loop is CASSLLPGKDKTEAFF. In DNA, the CDR3 is TGTGCCAGCAGCTTACTGCCCGGAAAGGACAAGACTGAAGCTTTCTTT.

This rearrangement joins TRBV4-1 to TRBJ2-7, with D possibly TRBD2 on 5 matching bases. Germline assignment: CDR1 MGHRA and CDR2 YSYEKL. Trimming removed 2 bases at V and 7 bases at J, with 18 bases between. The length of the CDR3 is 15 residues. CDR3 sequence reads: CASSQNVGLRSEQYF. The CDR3 DNA follows: TGCGCCAGCAGCCAAAACGTCGGACTCCGATCGGAGCAGTACTTC.

The chain uses TRBV7-8 and TRBJ1-6, with D maybe TRBD1 (5 bases). This CDR3 comprises 14 residues. Trimming pared 3 bases from V and 8 bases from J, leaving 11 bases between. Germline CDR1 and CDR2: SGHVS and FQNEAQ. The CDR3 sequence is CASSFDSRDSPLHF. The CDR3, as DNA: TGTGCCAGCAGCTTCGACAGTCGGGATTCACCCCTCCACTTT.

This clone was detected only once. J is TRBJ2-2 and V is TRBV28; D is perhaps TRBD2 (6 bases). The V gene lost 8 bases and the J gene lost 1 base, with 23 bases spanning the gap. The CDR3 runs to 18 residues. Germline assignment: CDR1 MDHEN and CDR2 SYDVKM. The CDR3 DNA sequence: TGTGCCAGCTTCCCGATGGAGGGAGGCGGCTGGAACACCGGGGAGCTGTTTTTT. Protein: CASFPMEGGGWNTGELFF.

The genes are TRBV3-1 (or the pseudogene TRBV3-2) and TRBJ2-5; D is possibly TRBD1 (5 bases). V lost 0 bases to trimming and J lost 7 bases, with 9 bases between them. The germline gives CDR1 LGHDT, CDR2 YNNKEL (reference sequence). This CDR3 has 13 residues. The CDR3 here is CASSQDKGSTQYF. Here the CDR3 DNA reads TGTGCCAGCAGCCAAGATAAGGGGTCGACCCAGTACTTC.

The rearrangement joins TRBV7-3 to TRBJ2-3, with TRBD2 as a possible D gene (5 bases). CDR3 length: 14 residues. Germline lookup yields CDR1 SGHTA and CDR2 FQGTGA. The V gene lost 2 bases and the J gene lost 9 bases, with 15 bases spanning the gap. Here the CDR3 reads CASSLFFSGQTQYF. CDR3 nucleotide sequence: TGTGCCAGCAGCTTATTTTTCAGCGGCCAAACGCAGTATTTT.

The V and J genes are TRBV28 and TRBJ1-2, with 9 bases lining up with TRBD1. Looked up from germline, CDR1 is MDHEN and CDR2 is SYDVKM. This CDR3 is built from 15 residues. V lost 5 bases and J lost 3; bases outside the gene matches: 7. For the CDR3, the DNA is TGTGCCAGCAGTCGCACAGGGGGCCTGGACTATGGCTACACCTTC. It specifies CASSRTGGLDYGYTF.

The chain carries TRBV5-4 and TRBJ1-4; 9 nucleotides agree with TRBD1. Looked up from germline, CDR1 is SGHNT and CDR2 is YYREEE (reference sequence). This CDR3 is 13 amino acids long. J lost 4 bases, V lost 5 bases, and 0 bases had no gene match. In DNA, the CDR3 is TGTGCCAGCAGGGACAGGGGTAATGAAAAACTGTTTTTT. The encoded protein is CASRDRGNEKLFF.

This chain connects TRBV5-1 to TRBJ2-6; the match to TRBD1 covers 9 bases. V shed 4 bases, J shed 0 bases, and the junction held 8 bases outside the gene matches. The CDR3 length is 18 residues. CDR1 and CDR2 from the germline V gene are SGHRS and YFSETQ. CDR3 in DNA: TGCGCCAGCAGCCCTAGGACAGGGGTGGCCTCTGGGGCCAACGTCCTGACTTTC. Encoded protein: CASSPRTGVASGANVLTF.

The rearrangement joins TRBV5-1 to TRBJ2-7, with 10 nucleotides matching TRBD2. V dropped 4 bases and J dropped 2; count of bases not matched to a gene: 6. Per germline, CDR1 SGHRS and CDR2 YFSETQ. The CDR3 totals 15 residues. CDR3 DNA: TGCGCCAGCAGCCCCACTAGCGGGGAGGCCTACGAGCAGTACTTC. Translating it yields CASSPTSGEAYEQYF.

The V call is TRBV7-2, the J call TRBJ2-2; D is undetermined. Looked up from germline, CDR1 is SGHTA and CDR2 is FQGNSA. Deletions cut 4 bases from V and 4 bases from J, with 10 bases between. This CDR3 is 14 amino acids long. Written as DNA, the CDR3 is TGTGCCAGCAGCTCCCAGTTTGGCACCGGGGAGCTGTTTTTT. This sequence encodes CASSSQFGTGELFF. Using reference TRBV7-2 and TRBJ2-2 for the parts outside the CDR3, the full variable domain is GAGVSQSPSNKVTEKGKDVELRCDPISGHTALYWYRQSLGQGLEFLIYFQGNSAPDKSGLPSDRFSAERTGGSVSTLTIQRTQQEDSAVYLCASSSQFGTGELFFGEGSRLTVL.

The chain is built from TRBV4-3 and TRBJ1-4; weak D call: TRBD1 (5 bases). CDR3 length equals 15 residues. The germline gives CDR1 LGHNA, CDR2 YSLEER. V lost 0 bases and J 7 bases, leaving 12 bases between the germline ends. CDR3 DNA sequence: TGCGCCAGCAGCCAAGATCCCGGGAGGGGTGAAAAACTGTTTTTT. Translating gives CASSQDPGRGEKLFF.

The rearrangement links TRBV2 to TRBJ2-1, with 8 bases fitting TRBD1. The V and J ends lost 8 bases and 6 bases, in that order; junction bases with no gene match: 9. This CDR3 spans 14 amino acids. CDR1 is SNHLY and CDR2 is FYNNEI in the germline V gene. CDR3 coding DNA: TGTGCCAGCGTAAAACAGGGGGTTTCCAATGAGCAGTTCTTC. This gives the protein CASVKQGVSNEQFF.

This chain links TRBV29-1 with TRBJ2-5; tentatively, D is TRBD2 (6 bases). Trimming stripped 7 bases from V and 5 bases from J, with 14 bases between. CDR3 length equals 12 residues. Looked up from germline, CDR1 is SQVTM and CDR2 is ANQGSEA. CDR3 sequence: CSGGIMGETQYF. The DNA of the CDR3 is TGCAGCGGCGGGATAATGGGGGAGACCCAGTACTTC. The full variable domain, completed using reference TRBV29-1 and TRBJ2-5, is SAVISQKPSRDICQRGTSLTIQCQVDSQVTMMFWYRQQPGQSLTLIATANQGSEATYESGFVIDKFPISRPNLTFSTLTVSNMSPEDSSIYLCSGGIMGETQYFGPGTRLLVL.

The chain uses TRBV27 and TRBJ1-2; 8 bases agree with TRBD1. The V gene end was trimmed by 3 bases and the J gene end by 3 bases; junction bases not matched to a gene: 6. Germline CDR1 MNHEY, CDR2 SMNVEV (reference sequence). The CDR3 covers 15 residues. The CDR3 DNA is TGTGCCAGCAGTTTTACTTTCAGGGGGCACTATGGCTACACCTTC. This encodes CASSFTFRGHYGYTF.

V usage is TRBV5-1 and J usage is TRBJ2-2, with 12 bases aligning to TRBD2. The CDR3 runs to 18 residues. Trimming cost V 4 bases and J 2 bases; bases outside gene matches: 9. The germline CDR1 and CDR2 sequences are SGHRS and YFSETQ. DNA of the CDR3: TGCGCCAGCAGCCGAGGAGGACTAGCGGGACCTAACACCGGGGAGCTGTTTTTT. It encodes CASSRGGLAGPNTGELFF.

The rearrangement links TRBV28 to TRBJ1-4; 7 bases are shared with TRBD1. The germline V gene encodes CDR1 MDHEN and CDR2 SYDVKM. After removal of 6 bases from V and 2 bases from J, the junction contained 3 bases not matched to a gene. The CDR3 runs 14 residues. Here the CDR3 DNA reads TGTGCCAGCAGGTCAGGGGGGACTAATGAAAAACTGTTTTTT. Its protein product is CASRSGGTNEKLFF.